This entry lists 3 T cell receptor beta chains sequenced from one sample in a study of tissue T cells after allogeneic stem cell transplantation. Data came from immunoSEQ multiplex PCR; TCRdb stores just in-frame clones and leaves some out. This repertoire shows 770 or so clones, around 54% found once; its top ten account for more than 40%. Here the sequenced sample was blood, taken at autopsy. The source of these receptors is a female patient aged 35 to 75 with steroid-refractory graft-versus-host disease after an allogeneic stem cell transplant. Some of these T cells may belong to the graft donor.

Remarks on this clone: Distinct nucleotide sequences in the sample also encode this CDR3. This chain uses TRBV11-2 with TRBJ2-7, with D hard to call. Between the trimmed V and J ends, which lost 4 bases and 1 base, there was a span of 5 bases. CDR1 and CDR2 (germline): SGHAT, FQNNGV. The CDR3 loop spans 12 amino acids. CDR3 residues: CASSYASYEQYF. For the CDR3, the DNA is TGTGCCAGCAGCTATGCTTCCTACGAGCAGTACTTC.

The rearrangement uses TRBV5-1 and TRBJ2-3; 9 bases line up with TRBD1. Germline CDR1 reads SGHRS; CDR2 reads YFSETQ. V trimming: 0 bases; J trimming: 3 bases; junction bases outside the gene matches: 5. This CDR3 region has 16 residues. The CDR3 nucleotides are TGCGCCAGCAGCTTGGGCCAGGGACAGGGAACAGATACGCAGTATTTT. It encodes CASSLGQGQGTDTQYF.

This clone appeared a single time. CDR3 in DNA: TGTGCCAGCAGCTTCCTGACAGAGCAGTTCTTC. This codes for CASSFLTEQFF. This chain links TRBV7-8 with TRBJ2-1, with no clear D. The germline CDR1 and CDR2 sequences are SGHVS and FQNEAQ. Trimming cost V 3 bases and J 10 bases, with 7 bases left between them. There are 11 residues in the CDR3.